A selection of T cell receptor beta chains follows, all from one sample in a study of metastatic and nonmetastatic thyroid tumors. TCRdb re-called the PCR reads with MiXCR. The sample has 20,000 or so clones, over 30% seen once. Material: blood. The receptors here all came from a female donor with papillary thyroid cancer or a benign thyroid nodule (not recorded which). Some clones in this sample may be carry-over from other donors' samples. The CDR3 runs from the conserved cysteine through the conserved F or W. D genes are given only for firm matches. Clone sizes are given selectively: once, few, many, or a class where the clone is expanded.

j_call clone_size d_call v_call cdr3_nt cdr3_aa
TRBJ1-4 many NA TRBV9 TGTGCCAGCAGCCCCCGGACCGGTGGGAAAAAACTGTTTTTT CASSPRTGGKKLFF
TRBJ2-2 NA NA TRBV7-3 TGTGCCAGCAGCTTAGATAGCAGGAAGGGGGAGCTGTTTTTT CASSLDSRKGELFF
TRBJ1-3 many TRBD1 TRBV20-1 TGCAGTGCTGCACGGACAGGGGAACCTGGAAACACCATATATTTT CSAARTGEPGNTIYF
TRBJ2-1 once NA TRBV3-1 TGTGCCAGCAGCCAAGATGGCAGGAAGGGGGTGAAGCAGTTCTTC CASSQDGRKGVKQFF
TRBJ1-1 medium-sized NA TRBV13 TGTGCCAGCAGCTCGACATTGAACACTGAAGCTTTCTTT CASSSTLNTEAFF
TRBJ2-1 NA NA TRBV19 TGTGCCAGTAGTATCGTTCAGGGGGGCTCCTACAATGAGCAGTTCTTC CASSIVQGGSYNEQFF
TRBJ2-7 NA NA TRBV20-1 TGCAGTGCTGATTCCGGGACGGGTTCCTACGAGCAGTACTTC CSADSGTGSYEQYF
TRBJ2-7 NA NA TRBV7-9 TGTGCCAGCAGCTTCGGCGGAGCGCCCTACGAGCAGTACTTC CASSFGGAPYEQYF
TRBJ1-2 NA NA TRBV9 TGTGCCAGCAGCAAGGAAGGGACTGCGCGCTATGGCTACACCTTC CASSKEGTARYGYTF
TRBJ2-1 NA NA TRBV27 TGTGCCAGCAGTTTGACCCGGGGCTCCTACAATGAGCAGTTCTTC CASSLTRGSYNEQFF
TRBJ1-3 NA NA TRBV12-3/TRBV12-4 TGTGCCAGCGGAGTCCACTCTGGAAACACCATATATTTT CASGVHSGNTIYF
TRBJ2-7 NA TRBD1 TRBV11-3 TGTGCCATCGGCTACCGGGACAGGCCCTACGAGCAGTACTTC CAIGYRDRPYEQYF
TRBJ2-1 many TRBD1 TRBV15 TGTGCCACCAGCAGGCGGGACAGGGGGAAAGATGAGCAGTTCTTC CATSRRDRGKDEQFF